One and the same sample provided the 28 T cell receptor beta chains below, sequenced in a study of blood T cell repertoires in COVID-19. Data came from immunoSEQ multiplex PCR; TCRdb stores just in-frame clones and leaves some out. The sample carries fewer than 300,000 clones, roughly 85% recorded once. The sample consisted of peripheral blood. Receptor source: a woman younger than 30 with acute or convalescent COVID-19.

This clone was recorded once. This chain joins TRBV4-3 and TRBJ1-3; no firm D call. V was cut by 4 bases and J by 2 bases, with 15 bases left in between. The length of the CDR3 is 16 residues. Germline-derived CDR1 and CDR2 are LGHNA and YSLEER. The CDR3 DNA follows: TGCGCCAGCAGCCCACACTTAGACGGGACTGGAAACACCATATATTTT. It encodes CASSPHLDGTGNTIYF.

V usage is TRBV5-4 and J usage is TRBJ1-1; D remains unclear. Germline CDR1 is SGHNT and CDR2 is YYREEE (reference sequence). The CDR3 spans 15 residues. V dropped 0 bases and J dropped 0 bases, with 9 bases sitting between them. The CDR3 DNA reads as TGTGCCAGCAGCTTGGATCCACTCATGAACACTGAAGCTTTCTTT. This sequence encodes CASSLDPLMNTEAFF.

The genes are TRBV10-1 and TRBJ2-5, with D possibly being TRBD1 (6 bases). The V end was cut by 4 bases, the J end by 7 bases, with 13 bases between. The CDR3 is 13 residues long. The germline CDR1 and CDR2 sequences are WNHNN and SYGVQD (reference sequence). CDR3 sequence reads: CASSARGVGTQYF. CDR3 bases: TGCGCCAGCAGTGCCAGGGGCGTAGGGACCCAGTACTTC.

The CDR3 nucleotides are TGTGCCAGCAGTTACTCGACGGGGGGCGGTCAGCCCCAGCATTTT. It encodes CASSYSTGGGQPQHF. The J gene is TRBJ1-5, the V gene TRBV6-6, with D possibly being TRBD1 (6 bases). V was cut by 0 bases and J by 6 bases, with 12 bases left in between. CDR1 is MNHNY, CDR2 SVGAGI, per germline (reference sequence). The CDR3 runs to 15 residues.

This sequence joins TRBV10-1 and TRBJ1-1; 11 nucleotides align to TRBD1. The germline V gene encodes CDR1 WNHNN and CDR2 SYGVQD (reference sequence). Trimming cost V 3 bases and J 10 bases; bases outside gene matches: 10. This CDR3 spans 15 amino acids. The CDR3: CASSEGGQGATRAFF. For the CDR3, the DNA is TGCGCCAGCAGTGAAGGTGGACAGGGGGCAACCCGAGCTTTCTTT.

The V gene is TRBV5-8, the J gene TRBJ1-6; D perhaps matches TRBD1 (5 bases). The CDR3 extends over 14 amino acids. Germline CDR1 reads SGHTS; CDR2 reads YDEGEE. The ends were cut back, 10 bases at V and 5 bases at J, with 16 bases in the middle. DNA for the CDR3: TGTGCCGCCGATGGGGGACTCAATAATTCACCCCTCCACTTT. This translates into CAADGGLNNSPLHF. Full variable domain (remainder filled in from reference TRBV5-8 and TRBJ1-6): EAGVTQSPTHLIKTRGQQATLRCSPISGHTSVYWYQQALGLGLQFLLWYDEGEERNRGNFPPRFSGRQFPNYSSELNVNALELEDSALYLCAADGGLNNSPLHFGNGTRLTVT.

The rearrangement links TRBV9 to TRBJ2-3; 14 bases fit TRBD2. J lost 7 bases, V lost 3 bases, and 22 bases had no gene match. Germline V lookup: CDR1 SGDLS, CDR2 YYNGEE. This CDR3 has 21 residues. This chain's CDR3 is CASSAKTTGTSGSPAPNTQYF. DNA of the CDR3: TGTGCCAGCAGCGCAAAAACGACCGGGACTAGCGGGAGCCCGGCGCCGAATACGCAGTATTTT.

This chain uses TRBV7-9 with TRBJ1-5; D is possibly TRBD1 (6 bases). Germline V lookup: CDR1 SEHNR, CDR2 FQNEAQ (reference sequence). The CDR3 contains 13 residues. Between the trimmed V and J ends, which lost 4 bases and 5 bases, there was a span of 9 bases. The CDR3 sequence: CASSSGVDQPQHF. The CDR3 region has the DNA TGTGCCAGCAGCTCAGGGGTTGATCAGCCCCAGCATTTT.

The genes are TRBV14 and TRBJ1-3; maybe TRBD1 (5 bases). Per the germline V gene, CDR1 is SGHDN and CDR2 is FVKESK. This CDR3 region has 15 residues. Trimming cost V 0 bases and J 1 base, with 7 bases left between them. The chain's CDR3 is CASSQDPGSGNTIYF. As DNA, the CDR3 is TGTGCCAGCAGCCAAGATCCAGGGTCTGGAAACACCATATATTTT.

V and J are TRBV24-1 and TRBJ2-1; TRBD1 agrees at 12 bases. The trim removed 3 bases at V and 8 bases at J, leaving 4 bases unmatched. CDR3 size: 15 residues. Germline CDR1 is KGHDR and CDR2 is SFDVKD. The CDR3 DNA reads TGTGCCACCAGTGATCCGGGACAGGGGGCGTATGAGCAGTTCTTC. It translates to CATSDPGQGAYEQFF.

By share of the sample, this clone is medium-sized. The gene calls are TRBV6-2 or TRBV6-3 and TRBJ1-1, with TRBD1 identical over 11 bases. The CDR3 extends over 14 amino acids. Germline V gene data show CDR1 as MNHEY and CDR2 as SVGEGT. Trimming removed 5 bases from V and 7 bases from J; junction bases left unmatched: 6. The DNA for the CDR3 is TGTGCCAGCAGTGGGACAGGGGGTATGATTGAAGCTTTCTTT. Translating gives CASSGTGGMIEAFF.

This chain uses TRBV15 with TRBJ2-5; 12 nucleotides agree with TRBD2. Germline V gives CDR1 LNHNV, CDR2 YYDKDF (reference sequence). The CDR3 is 16 amino acids. After removal of 1 base from V and 4 bases from J, the junction contained 4 bases not matched to a gene. CDR3 in amino acids: CATSRGTSGIRETQYF. CDR3 coding DNA: TGTGCCACCAGCAGAGGGACTAGCGGGATACGAGAGACCCAGTACTTC.

V gene TRBV11-2 combines with J gene TRBJ2-3; D is possibly TRBD2 (6 bases). Germline-derived CDR1 and CDR2 are SGHAT and FQNNGV. The CDR3 is 14 residues long. V lost 2 bases, J lost 3 bases, and 9 bases lay in between. In nucleotides, the CDR3 is TGTGCCAGCAGCTTACTGACTAGGACAGATACGCAGTATTTT. Translation gives CASSLLTRTDTQYF.

The chain combines TRBV6-5 with TRBJ2-7; TRBD1 matches 8 bases. The V gene end was trimmed by 8 bases and the J gene end by 3 bases; junction bases not matched to a gene: 9. Germline CDR1 reads MNHEY; CDR2 reads SVGAGI. This CDR3 contains 14 residues. CDR3: CASGTGGGFYEQYF. The CDR3 DNA follows: TGTGCCAGCGGCACAGGGGGTGGTTTCTACGAGCAGTACTTC.

The chain links TRBV6-1 to TRBJ2-1, with D unresolved. The CDR3 extends over 16 amino acids. The germline V gene has CDR1 MNHNS and CDR2 SASEGT. Trimming pared 3 bases from V and 3 bases from J, leaving 15 bases between. CDR3 nucleotides: TGTGCCAGCAGTGAGCGTGCTTTAAGCCGCTACAATGAGCAGTTCTTC. Residues: CASSERALSRYNEQFF.

V gene TRBV27 combines with J gene TRBJ1-2; D is unresolved. This CDR3 is 12 amino acids long. The V and J ends lost 6 bases and 4 bases respectively, with 9 bases between them. Per the germline V gene, CDR1 is MNHEY and CDR2 is SMNVEV (reference sequence). The CDR3 region is CASSKEGYGYTF. The DNA for the CDR3 is TGTGCCAGCAGCAAGGAGGGCTATGGCTACACCTTC.

The chain combines TRBV6-4 with TRBJ2-1; 8 bases align to TRBD2. Germline CDR1 MRHNA, CDR2 SNTAGT. The CDR3 is 17 residues long. The V segment lost 0 bases and the J segment 4 bases; nucleotides outside the gene matches: 8. The CDR3 nucleotides read TGTGCCAGCAGTGACTCGAAGGGACTAGAGGTTTACAATGAGCAGTTCTTC. Encoded protein: CASSDSKGLEVYNEQFF.

This sequence joins TRBV10-3 and TRBJ2-1; tentatively, D is TRBD2 (6 bases). The CDR3 extends over 15 amino acids. Looked up from germline, CDR1 is ENHRY and CDR2 is SYGVKD. V shed 4 bases and J shed 4 bases, with 14 bases lying between them. CDR3 sequence (DNA): TGTGCCATCAGTGTATCGGGGGACCTTTACAATGAGCAGTTCTTC. Its protein product is CAISVSGDLYNEQFF.

The chain is built from TRBV5-1 and TRBJ2-2, with 12 bases identical to TRBD2. This CDR3 is built from 16 residues. V was pared by 4 bases and J by 5 bases, with 6 bases of the junction left unmatched. Germline-derived CDR1 and CDR2 are SGHRS and YFSETQ. In nucleotides, the CDR3 is TGCGCCAGCAGCCCATGGACTAGCGGGGATACCGGGGAGCTGTTTTTT. This sequence encodes CASSPWTSGDTGELFF.

The rearrangement links TRBV15 to TRBJ1-5; 8 positions agree with TRBD1. This CDR3 comprises 18 residues. Per the germline V gene, CDR1 is LNHNV and CDR2 is YYDKDF (reference sequence). V was pared by 3 bases and J by 6 bases, with 16 bases of the junction left unmatched. The CDR3 DNA is TGTGCCACCAGCAGGGGCCCTTTCGCAGGGGGCGGAGGTCAGCCCCAGCATTTT. It translates to CATSRGPFAGGGGQPQHF.

Turning to this clone: The same CDR3 arises from other DNA sequences in this sample as well. The V and J genes are TRBV9 and TRBJ1-4; D is unresolved. The CDR3 runs 14 residues. Trimming took off 1 base at V and 0 bases at J, with 4 bases between the two ends. Germline V CDR1 and CDR2: SGDLS, YYNGEE. CDR3 in DNA: TGTGCCAGCAGCGTAACAGCAACTAATGAAAAACTGTTTTTT. It codes for CASSVTATNEKLFF.

There are a few counts of this clone. V is TRBV19 and J is TRBJ1-2, with 10 bases identical to TRBD1. The CDR3 contains 17 residues. V was pared by 5 bases and J by 2 bases, with 11 bases of the junction left unmatched. CDR1 LNHDA and CDR2 SQIVND come from the germline V gene (reference sequence). The CDR3 DNA reads as TGTGCCAGTAGTTCGGTCGACAGGGGGCGCAACAACTATGGCTACACCTTC. Protein sequence: CASSSVDRGRNNYGYTF.

The chain has TRBV19 and TRBJ1-6; the match to TRBD1 covers 7 bases. The CDR3 has 16 residues. Unmatched junction bases numbered 11, after V lost 4 bases and J lost 8 bases. From germline, CDR1 is LNHDA and CDR2 SQIVND (reference sequence). The CDR3 spells CASSTLTGRMDSPLHF. The CDR3 region has the DNA TGTGCCAGTAGTACGCTGACAGGGCGGATGGATTCACCCCTCCACTTT.

This chain connects TRBV27 to TRBJ1-5, with TRBD1 matching 9 bases. CDR3 length: 16 residues. CDR1 MNHEY and CDR2 SMNVEV come from the germline V gene (reference sequence). J was trimmed by 3 bases and V by 6 bases; bases with no gene match: 9. The CDR3 DNA follows: TGTGCCAGCAGCCGATGGACAGGGGCGAACAATCAGCCCCAGCATTTT. Translated, it gives CASSRWTGANNQPQHF.

The chain carries TRBV27 and TRBJ2-7, with unresolved D. V was trimmed by 3 bases and J by 3 bases, leaving 9 bases between them. The germline CDR1 and CDR2 sequences are MNHEY and SMNVEV (reference sequence). The CDR3 length is 13 residues. The CDR3 loop is CASSFGQNYEQYF. In DNA, the CDR3 is TGTGCCAGCAGTTTTGGGCAAAACTACGAGCAGTACTTC.

The CDR3 spells CASSWAPQGDRGYTF. The CDR3 bases are TGCGCCAGCAGCTGGGCCCCTCAGGGGGATCGTGGCTACACCTTC. V is TRBV5-1 and J is TRBJ1-2; TRBD1 aligns across 7 bases. Germline V gene data show CDR1 as SGHRS and CDR2 as YFSETQ. Losses at the gene ends were 3 bases for V and 7 bases for J; bases not matched to a gene: 12. The CDR3 is 15 residues long.

The chain joins TRBV29-1 to TRBJ2-1; no definite D call. Trimming removed 3 bases from V and 0 bases from J, with 9 bases in between. The germline V gene encodes CDR1 SQVTM and CDR2 ANQGSEA. The CDR3 length is 14 residues. Written as DNA, the CDR3 is TGCAGCGTTGAGTGGTTTAGCTCCTACAATGAGCAGTTCTTC. Its translation: CSVEWFSSYNEQFF.

The rearrangement joins TRBV28 to TRBJ2-3; 9 nucleotides align to TRBD2. J gave up 1 base and V 4 bases, and 3 bases lay outside the gene matches. Germline lookup yields CDR1 MDHEN and CDR2 SYDVKM. The CDR3 sequence is 15 residues long. The CDR3 nucleotides read TGTGCCAGCAGTTCGTTAGCGGGAGGCACAGATACGCAGTATTTT. Its protein product is CASSSLAGGTDTQYF.